Presented here are 31 T cell receptor beta chains from one specimen sequenced in a study of cytomegalovirus exposure and HLA in healthy donors. In the PCR, 60 Vbeta and 13 Jbeta primers were used. The method was immunoSEQ multiplex PCR; TCRdb's version includes in-frame clones alone and lacks a portion of them. The sample has about 170,000 clones; about 78% are singletons. Sequenced sample: PBMCs. These receptors originate from a woman aged 45-60 years in good health and CMV-seropositive.

The rearrangement links TRBV5-8 to TRBJ2-2; maybe TRBD1 (6 bases). The CDR3 covers 15 residues. Trimming cost V 4 bases and J 4 bases, with 14 bases left between them. Germline assignment: CDR1 SGHTS and CDR2 YDEGEE. CDR3 protein: CASSPFTGFTGELFF. CDR3 in DNA: TGTGCCAGCAGCCCTTTCACAGGGTTCACCGGGGAGCTGTTTTTT.

This chain uses TRBV7-9 with TRBJ1-6, with a possible D match to TRBD1 (6 bases). CDR1 and CDR2 from the germline V gene are SEHNR and FQNEAQ (reference sequence). The CDR3 is made up of 13 amino acids. Trimming stripped 1 base from V and 12 bases from J, with 10 bases between. CDR3 sequence (DNA): TGTGCCAGCAGCTTAGGCGGGGGGCGACCCCTCCACTTT. Amino acids: CASSLGGGRPLHF.

The rearrangement uses TRBV19 and TRBJ2-5; 8 bases fit TRBD1. There are 15 residues in the CDR3. Germline assignment: CDR1 LNHDA and CDR2 SQIVND (reference sequence). Germline trimming cut 0 bases from V and 5 bases from J; bases unmatched to any gene: 5. CDR3 protein: CASSIDRQGLETQYF. CDR3 DNA: TGTGCCAGTAGTATAGACAGACAGGGGCTGGAGACCCAGTACTTC.

The chain is built from TRBV25-1 and TRBJ1-2; no reliable D call. The CDR3 is made up of 14 amino acids. V gave up 2 bases and J gave up 0 bases, with 7 bases separating them. Germline CDR1 MGHDK, CDR2 SYGVNS. CDR3 DNA sequence: TGTGCCAGCAGTGAAGGGCAGTCTAACTATGGCTACACCTTC. The encoded protein is CASSEGQSNYGYTF.

This rearrangement joins TRBV19 to TRBJ2-3, with TRBD2 matching over 9 bases. V lost 2 bases and J lost 5; bases outside the gene matches: 5. The CDR3 contains 15 residues. Per the germline V gene, CDR1 is LNHDA and CDR2 is SQIVND (reference sequence). CDR3 loop: CASSILAGGEDTQYF. The CDR3 DNA follows: TGTGCCAGTAGTATATTGGCGGGGGGGGAAGATACGCAGTATTTT.

The chain is built from TRBV29-1 and TRBJ2-7, with D hard to call. V lost 4 bases and J 7 bases, leaving 8 bases between the germline ends. CDR3 length equals 10 residues. Germline V CDR1 and CDR2: SQVTM, ANQGSEA. The DNA of the CDR3 is TGCAGCGTTGTCCACATTGAGCAGTACTTC. Protein product: CSVVHIEQYF.

The chain couples TRBV5-1 to TRBJ2-4; a possible D gene is TRBD2 (5 bases). The CDR3 is made up of 15 amino acids. The V gene's germline CDR1 is SGHRS and CDR2 YFSETQ. Trimming removed 4 bases at V and 5 bases at J, with 16 bases between. This chain's CDR3 is CASSVRRGSENIQYF. The CDR3 DNA sequence: TGCGCCAGCAGCGTACGCCGGGGTTCCGAAAACATTCAGTACTTC.

The CDR3 spells CASSQDPGGNYEQYF. DNA of the CDR3: TGTGCCAGCAGCCAAGACCCAGGGGGTAACTACGAGCAGTACTTC. The chain is built from TRBV4-2 and TRBJ2-7; 7 bases line up with TRBD1. Germline V gene data show CDR1 as LGHNA and CDR2 as YNFKEQ. The V segment lost 0 bases and the J segment 3 bases; nucleotides outside the gene matches: 5. The CDR3 runs to 15 residues.

The chain links TRBV18 to TRBJ1-6; D uncertain. This CDR3 comprises 13 residues. V lost 2 bases to trimming and J lost 5 bases, with 4 bases between them. CDR1 and CDR2 from the germline V gene are KGHSH and LQKENI. The CDR3 sequence is CASSPINNSPLHF. The CDR3, as DNA: TGTGCCAGCTCACCAATAAATAATTCACCCCTCCACTTT.

The rearrangement links TRBV6-1 to TRBJ1-2; 11 bases line up with TRBD1. Looked up from germline, CDR1 is MNHNS and CDR2 is SASEGT. The CDR3 has 16 amino acids. V lost 3 bases and J lost 4; bases outside the gene matches: 7. CDR3 bases: TGTGCCAGCAGTGACCTCGGGACAGGGGGGGCCTATGGCTACACCTTC. This codes for CASSDLGTGGAYGYTF.

This clone was counted a single time. The chain combines TRBV7-9 with TRBJ1-2, with D uncertain. V lost 2 bases, J lost 4 bases, and 20 bases lay in between. In germline, CDR1 is SEHNR, CDR2 FQNEAQ (reference sequence). This CDR3 is 17 amino acids long. CDR3 in DNA: TGTGCCAGCAGCTTAACTTATGGGCAGCCATTACCCTATGGCTACACCTTC. Translation gives CASSLTYGQPLPYGYTF.

V gene TRBV5-1 combines with J gene TRBJ2-2; 11 bases line up with TRBD1. The CDR3 runs 16 residues. The V and J ends lost 2 bases and 4 bases, in that order; junction bases with no gene match: 4. The germline CDR1 and CDR2 sequences are SGHRS and YFSETQ. CDR3 sequence: CASSLGQGAITGELFF. CDR3 nucleotides: TGCGCCAGCAGCTTAGGACAGGGGGCGATCACCGGGGAGCTGTTTTTT.

The chain recombines TRBV5-5 with TRBJ2-7; 10 bases fit TRBD1. With 4 bases clipped from V and 1 base from J, the junction kept 8 bases outside the gene matches. The CDR3 extends over 16 amino acids. Germline V gene sequence: CDR1 SGHKS, CDR2 YYEKEE (reference sequence). CDR3 DNA sequence: TGTGCCAGCAGCCCAGGAGTGGGACAGGGGTCCTACGAGCAGTACTTC. It specifies CASSPGVGQGSYEQYF.

The chain links TRBV7-9 to TRBJ2-2, with TRBD1 matching 9 bases. Germline CDR1 is SEHNR and CDR2 is FQNEAQ (reference sequence). J gave up 5 bases and V 5 bases, and 6 bases lay outside the gene matches. CDR3 length: 15 residues. CDR3 residues: CASSPRDRVTGELFF. CDR3 coding DNA: TGTGCCAGCAGCCCCCGGGACAGGGTAACCGGGGAGCTGTTTTTT.

The V call is TRBV27, the J call TRBJ1-3; 9 positions match TRBD1. CDR3 length: 14 amino acids. The trim removed 5 bases at V and 11 bases at J, leaving 10 bases unmatched. Per germline, CDR1 MNHEY and CDR2 SMNVEV (reference sequence). The CDR3 sequence: CASSPGTGIPPIYF. The CDR3 bases are TGTGCCAGCAGTCCAGGGACAGGGATCCCCCCCATATATTTT.

The J gene is TRBJ2-1, the V gene TRBV4-1; 8 nucleotides match TRBD2. This CDR3 is built from 16 residues. Per germline, CDR1 MGHRA and CDR2 YSYEKL. V lost 0 bases to trimming and J lost 4 bases; unmatched junction nucleotides: 5. The CDR3 DNA sequence: TGCGCCAGCAGCCAAGATGGCGGGGGGCCTTACAATGAGCAGTTCTTC. Its protein is CASSQDGGGPYNEQFF.

The V and J genes are TRBV2 and TRBJ2-7; weak D call: TRBD2 (5 bases). Germline-derived CDR1 and CDR2 are SNHLY and FYNNEI. This CDR3 has 14 residues. The V end was cut by 7 bases, the J end by 4 bases, with 17 bases between. Here the CDR3 DNA reads TGTGCCAGCATAGAGGGCTCCCGAGGGTACGAGCAGTACTTC. Amino acids: CASIEGSRGYEQYF.

This clone was picked up one time. This chain joins TRBV7-6 and TRBJ2-3; tentative D call: TRBD1 (6 bases). The V end lost 6 bases, the J end lost 4 bases, and 8 bases lay between the germline ends. Germline CDR1 and CDR2: SGHVS and FNYEAQ. This CDR3 is built from 12 residues. CDR3 in amino acids: CASSKGADTQYF. DNA of the CDR3: TGTGCCAGCAGTAAGGGGGCAGATACGCAGTATTTT.

The rearrangement joins TRBV4-1 to TRBJ1-2, with 11 bases lining up with TRBD1. J lost 7 bases, V lost 0 bases, and 10 bases had no gene match. The CDR3 runs 17 residues. CDR1 and CDR2 (germline): MGHRA, YSYEKL. CDR3 sequence reads: CASSQDWGQGVQSGYTF. Written as DNA, the CDR3 is TGCGCCAGCAGCCAAGATTGGGGACAGGGGGTCCAGAGTGGCTACACCTTC.

This clone turned up a few times. An end of the junction differs from the germline gene, which may be a read error. V usage is TRBV7-9 and J usage is TRBJ1-2; D may be TRBD1 (6 bases). CDR1 is SEHNR and CDR2 is FQNEAQ in the germline V gene (reference sequence). This CDR3 spans 15 amino acids. The CDR3 sequence: CSSSFGTQNNYGYTF. The DNA of the CDR3 is TGTTCCAGCAGCTTCGGGACACAGAATAACTATGGCTACACCTTC. Full variable domain (outside the CDR3, taken from reference TRBV7-9 and TRBJ1-2): DTGVSQNPRHKITKRGQNVTFRCDPISEHNRLYWYRQTLGQGPEFLTYFQNEAQLEKSRLLSDRFSAERPKGSFSTLEIQRTEQGDSAMYLCSSSFGTQNNYGYTFGSGTRLTVV.

This clone was recorded only once. The chain has TRBV7-8 and TRBJ2-7; 7 bases fit TRBD1. This CDR3 region has 15 residues. In germline, CDR1 is SGHVS, CDR2 FQNEAQ. V lost 2 bases, J lost 3 bases, and 7 bases stayed unmatched. The CDR3 region is CASSLMGTVNYEQYF. In DNA, the CDR3 is TGTGCCAGCAGCTTAATGGGGACAGTAAACTACGAGCAGTACTTC.

The rearrangement links TRBV19 to TRBJ2-5; 7 bases map to TRBD1. The CDR3 is 11 residues long. V shed 8 bases and J 10 bases; nucleotides not matched to a gene: 7. Germline CDR1 is LNHDA and CDR2 is SQIVND (reference sequence). CDR3 nucleotide sequence: TGTGCCAGTTCCGAGGGGGCCCTCCAGTACTTC. It yields the protein CASSEGALQYF.

This clone has just one count. The chain has TRBV6-5 and TRBJ1-2; 9 nucleotides align to TRBD1. The CDR3 contains 15 residues. Germline values: CDR1 MNHEY, CDR2 SVGAGI. The V segment lost 6 bases and the J segment 2 bases; nucleotides outside the gene matches: 7. The CDR3: CASRNTGGVNYGYTF. The CDR3 DNA follows: TGTGCCAGCAGAAACACAGGGGGCGTAAACTATGGCTACACCTTC.

The chain recombines TRBV27 with TRBJ1-2; 7 nucleotides match TRBD1. Germline V gene sequence: CDR1 MNHEY, CDR2 SMNVEV (reference sequence). The CDR3 is 13 amino acids. V was clipped by 4 bases and J by 2 bases; unmatched bases: 1. The CDR3 region is CASSSGQNYGYTF. The CDR3 nucleotides are TGTGCCAGCAGTTCGGGACAGAACTATGGCTACACCTTC.

V and J are TRBV5-6 and TRBJ2-5, with TRBD1 as a possible D gene (6 bases). Germline values: CDR1 SGHDT, CDR2 YYEEEE. This CDR3 comprises 14 residues. V was pared by 0 bases and J by 4 bases, with 10 bases between. CDR3: CASSLGTGLETQYF. The CDR3 DNA is TGTGCCAGCAGCTTGGGCACAGGGTTAGAGACCCAGTACTTC.

The chain couples TRBV19 to TRBJ2-7, with 9 bases aligning to TRBD1. The V gene's germline CDR1 is LNHDA and CDR2 SQIVND (reference sequence). The CDR3 loop spans 13 amino acids. With 7 bases clipped from V and 3 bases from J, the junction kept 4 bases outside the gene matches. This CDR3 is CASKGQGNYEQYF. The CDR3 DNA reads as TGTGCCAGTAAGGGACAGGGTAACTACGAGCAGTACTTC.

The J gene is TRBJ2-5, the V gene TRBV5-6, with 11 bases that match TRBD1. TRBJ2-7 explains the end of the DNA better; the J call may be wrong. This CDR3 is built from 18 residues. Per the germline V gene, CDR1 is SGHDT and CDR2 is YYEEEE. CDR3 region: CASTDRQDRTGGPYEQYF. The CDR3 region has the DNA TGTGCCAGCACAGACCGACAGGATCGGACAGGGGGCCCCTACGAGCAGTACTTC.

The chain is built from TRBV9 and TRBJ1-1; TRBD1 might be the D (6 bases). The V gene's germline CDR1 is SGDLS and CDR2 YYNGEE. V shed 3 bases and J shed 0 bases, with 6 bases lying between them. The CDR3 extends over 13 amino acids. In DNA, the CDR3 is TGTGCCAGCAGCGCAGGGGTGAACACTGAAGCTTTCTTT. Protein: CASSAGVNTEAFF.

The CDR3 nucleotides are TGTGCCAGCAGCGACGGGACAGGGGATTGGAACACTGAAGCTTTCTTT. This codes for CASSDGTGDWNTEAFF. This sequence joins TRBV9 and TRBJ1-1, with 10 bases that match TRBD1. The CDR3 length is 16 residues. V dropped 3 bases and J dropped 1; count of bases not matched to a gene: 6. Germline V gene sequence: CDR1 SGDLS, CDR2 YYNGEE.

The V and J genes are TRBV18 and TRBJ2-5; 10 positions agree with TRBD1. Germline V lookup: CDR1 KGHSH, CDR2 LQKENI. This CDR3 region has 15 residues. V dropped 2 bases and J dropped 4; count of bases not matched to a gene: 4. The CDR3 region has the DNA TGTGCCAGCTCACCAGGGACAGGGGTTAGAGAGACCCAGTACTTC. Residues: CASSPGTGVRETQYF.

The V gene is TRBV19, the J gene TRBJ1-6, with 7 bases matching TRBD1. The V gene end was trimmed by 5 bases and the J gene end by 9 bases; junction bases not matched to a gene: 16. The CDR3 is made up of 17 amino acids. Per germline, CDR1 LNHDA and CDR2 SQIVND (reference sequence). The CDR3 region has the DNA TGTGCCAGTAGTTCCCGACAGGGCTCACAGAGACTTTCACCCCTCCACTTT. Translating gives CASSSRQGSQRLSPLHF.